The clone carrying this T cell receptor (beta chain) was seen a few times. Its antigen is currently unknown. Combining a sample-barcoded 5' primer with a J-beta primer mix, a second PCR ran for roughly 7 to 12 cycles. Carrying 12 random nucleotides, a template-switch adaptor labeled each individual cDNA molecule. Via MiXCR, TCRdb re-called the 5' RACE reads, giving one row per CDR3 protein. The sample holds about 640,000 distinct CDR3 sequences, approximately 59% seen once. This entry belongs to a study of blood T cells in healthy people across ages. Whole-study findings and limits: Lack of knowledge of donor CMV status possibly confounded expanded clonotype changes. Long-lived and aged donors differed, with more naive CD4+ cells and higher diversity in the long-lived.

V lost 0 bases and J 8 bases, leaving 14 bases between the germline ends. There are 15 residues in the CDR3. The germline V gene encodes CDR1 WNHNN and CDR2 SYGVQD (reference sequence). Each sample had at least 7 million PBMCs isolated. This clonotype was obtained from a man in his 60s in good health. Sequenced: blood. The V call is TRBV10-1, the J call TRBJ2-1; TRBD1 might be the D (5 bases). As DNA, the CDR3 is TGCGCCAGCAGTGAGTCGGCAGGGCAATGGGATGAGCAGTTCTTC. This translates into CASSESAGQWDEQFF.